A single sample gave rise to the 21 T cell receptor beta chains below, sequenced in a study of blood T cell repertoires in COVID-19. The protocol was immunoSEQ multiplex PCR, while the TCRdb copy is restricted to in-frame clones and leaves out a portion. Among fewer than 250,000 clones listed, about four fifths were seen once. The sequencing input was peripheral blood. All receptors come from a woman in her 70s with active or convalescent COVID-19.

The CDR3 DNA is TGTGCCATCTGGCGGGACTCCTACAATGAGCAGTTCTTC. Translated: CAIWRDSYNEQFF. The chain recombines TRBV10-3 with TRBJ2-1; a weak D match, TRBD2 (6 bases). Germline CDR1 and CDR2: ENHRY and SYGVKD. This CDR3 comprises 13 residues. The ends were cut back, 8 bases at V and 0 bases at J, with 8 bases in the middle.

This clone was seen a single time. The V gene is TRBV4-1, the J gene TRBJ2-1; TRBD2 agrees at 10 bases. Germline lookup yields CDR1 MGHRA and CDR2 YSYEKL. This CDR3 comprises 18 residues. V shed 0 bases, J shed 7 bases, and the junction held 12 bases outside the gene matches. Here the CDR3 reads CASSQDRMASGRENEQFF. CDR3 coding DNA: TGCGCCAGCAGCCAAGATCGTATGGCTAGCGGGAGAGAGAATGAGCAGTTCTTC.

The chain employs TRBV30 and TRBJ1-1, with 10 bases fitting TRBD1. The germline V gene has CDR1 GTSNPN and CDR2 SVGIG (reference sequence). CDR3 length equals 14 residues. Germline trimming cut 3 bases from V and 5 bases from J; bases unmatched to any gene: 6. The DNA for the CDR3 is TGTGCCTGGAGCGGATGGACAGGGGGGACTGAAGCTTTCTTT. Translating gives CAWSGWTGGTEAFF.

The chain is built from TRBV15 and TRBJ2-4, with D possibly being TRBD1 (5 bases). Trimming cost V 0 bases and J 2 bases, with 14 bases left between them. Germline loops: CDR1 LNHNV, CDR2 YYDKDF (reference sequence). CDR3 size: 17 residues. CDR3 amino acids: CATSRDPPGLTKNIQYF. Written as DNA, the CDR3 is TGTGCCACCAGCAGAGATCCGCCAGGGTTAACCAAAAACATTCAGTACTTC.

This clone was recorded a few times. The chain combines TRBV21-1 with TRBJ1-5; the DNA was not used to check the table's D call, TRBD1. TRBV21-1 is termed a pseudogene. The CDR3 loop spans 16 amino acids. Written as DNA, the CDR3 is TGTGCCAGCAGCGGACGGACAGGGATCGGGAATCAGCCCCAGCATTTT. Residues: CASSGRTGIGNQPQHF.

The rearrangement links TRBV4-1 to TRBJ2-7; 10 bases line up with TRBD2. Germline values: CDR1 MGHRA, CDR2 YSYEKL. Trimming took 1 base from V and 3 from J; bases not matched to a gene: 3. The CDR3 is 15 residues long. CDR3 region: CASSQVLAGIYEQYF. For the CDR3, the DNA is TGCGCCAGCAGCCAAGTACTAGCGGGAATCTACGAGCAGTACTTC.

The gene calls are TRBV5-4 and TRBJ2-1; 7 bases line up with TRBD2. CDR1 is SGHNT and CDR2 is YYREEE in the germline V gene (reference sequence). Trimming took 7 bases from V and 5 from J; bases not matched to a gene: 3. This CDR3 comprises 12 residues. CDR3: CASRDYDNEQFF. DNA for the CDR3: TGTGCCAGCCGGGACTACGACAATGAGCAGTTCTTC.

The CDR3 DNA follows: TGTGCCAGCAGCGGAAACTCCGGGACAGGGGGGAACACTGAAGCTTTCTTT. Amino acids: CASSGNSGTGGNTEAFF. The chain recombines TRBV9 with TRBJ1-1; 11 bases line up with TRBD1. This CDR3 contains 17 residues. The V gene's germline CDR1 is SGDLS and CDR2 YYNGEE. Trimming at V came to 3 bases and at J to 1 base, leaving 8 bases not matched to a gene. The full variable domain, completed using reference TRBV9 and TRBJ1-1, is DSGVTQTPKHLITATGQRVTLRCSPRSGDLSVYWYQQSLDQGLQFLIQYYNGEERAKGNILERFSAQQFPDLHSELNLSSLELGDSALYFCASSGNSGTGGNTEAFFGQGTRLTVV.

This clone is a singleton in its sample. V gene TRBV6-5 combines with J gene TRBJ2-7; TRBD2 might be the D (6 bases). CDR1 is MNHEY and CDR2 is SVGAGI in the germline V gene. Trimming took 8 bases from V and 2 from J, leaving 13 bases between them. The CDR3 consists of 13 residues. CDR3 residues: CASRAGGTYEQYF. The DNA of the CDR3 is TGTGCCAGCCGAGCGGGCGGTACCTACGAGCAGTACTTC.

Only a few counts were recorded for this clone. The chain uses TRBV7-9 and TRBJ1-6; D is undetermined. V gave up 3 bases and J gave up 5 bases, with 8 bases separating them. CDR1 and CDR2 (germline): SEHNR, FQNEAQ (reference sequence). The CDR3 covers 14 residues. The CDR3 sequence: CASSLEGNNSPLHF. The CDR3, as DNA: TGTGCCAGCAGCTTGGAGGGCAATAATTCACCCCTCCACTTT. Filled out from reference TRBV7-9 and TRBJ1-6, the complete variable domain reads DTGVSQNPRHKITKRGQNVTFRCDPISEHNRLYWYRQTLGQGPEFLTYFQNEAQLEKSRLLSDRFSAERPKGSFSTLEIQRTEQGDSAMYLCASSLEGNNSPLHFGNGTRLTVT.

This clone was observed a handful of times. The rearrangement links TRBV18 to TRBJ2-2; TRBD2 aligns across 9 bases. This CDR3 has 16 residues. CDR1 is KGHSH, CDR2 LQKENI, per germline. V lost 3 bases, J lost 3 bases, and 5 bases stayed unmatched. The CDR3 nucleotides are TGTGCCAGCTCACCTAGGCTAGCGGGATACACCGGGGAGCTGTTTTTT. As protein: CASSPRLAGYTGELFF.

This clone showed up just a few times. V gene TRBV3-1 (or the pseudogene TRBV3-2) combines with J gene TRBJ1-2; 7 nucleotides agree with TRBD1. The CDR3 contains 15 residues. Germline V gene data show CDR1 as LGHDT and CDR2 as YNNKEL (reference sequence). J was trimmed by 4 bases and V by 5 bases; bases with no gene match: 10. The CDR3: CASSFTGTVFYGYTF. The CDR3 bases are TGTGCCAGCAGCTTTACCGGGACAGTGTTCTATGGCTACACCTTC.

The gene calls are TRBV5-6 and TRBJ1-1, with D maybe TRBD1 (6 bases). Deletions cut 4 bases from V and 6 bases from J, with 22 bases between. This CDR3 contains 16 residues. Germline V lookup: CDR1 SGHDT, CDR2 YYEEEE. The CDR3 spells CASSHELIQGRAEAFF. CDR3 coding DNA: TGTGCCAGCAGCCACGAACTTATACAGGGCCGGGCTGAAGCTTTCTTT.

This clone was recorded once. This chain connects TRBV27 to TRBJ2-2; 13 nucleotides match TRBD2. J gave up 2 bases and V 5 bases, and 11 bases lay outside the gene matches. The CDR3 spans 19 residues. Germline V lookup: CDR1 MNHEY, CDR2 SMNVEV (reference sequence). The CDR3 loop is CASSLRTSGRRTNTGELFF. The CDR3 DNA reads TGTGCCAGCAGTCTCCGGACTAGCGGGAGAAGGACAAACACCGGGGAGCTGTTTTTT.

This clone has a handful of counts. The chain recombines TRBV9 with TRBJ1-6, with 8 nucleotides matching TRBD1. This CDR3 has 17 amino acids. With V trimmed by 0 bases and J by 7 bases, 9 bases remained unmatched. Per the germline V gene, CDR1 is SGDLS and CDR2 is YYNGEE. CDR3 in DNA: TGTGCCAGCAGCGTAGGATCGCAGGGGGCCTCAAATTCACCCCTCCACTTT. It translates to CASSVGSQGASNSPLHF.

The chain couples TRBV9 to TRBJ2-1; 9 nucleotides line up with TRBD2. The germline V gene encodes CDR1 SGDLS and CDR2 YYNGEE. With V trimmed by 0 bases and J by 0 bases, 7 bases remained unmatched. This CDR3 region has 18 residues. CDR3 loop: CASSVGLLSGSSYNEQFF. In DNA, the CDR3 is TGTGCCAGCAGCGTAGGACTCCTTAGCGGGAGCTCCTACAATGAGCAGTTCTTC. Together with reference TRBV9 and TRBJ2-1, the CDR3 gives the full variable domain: DSGVTQTPKHLITATGQRVTLRCSPRSGDLSVYWYQQSLDQGLQFLIQYYNGEERAKGNILERFSAQQFPDLHSELNLSSLELGDSALYFCASSVGLLSGSSYNEQFFGPGTRLTVL.

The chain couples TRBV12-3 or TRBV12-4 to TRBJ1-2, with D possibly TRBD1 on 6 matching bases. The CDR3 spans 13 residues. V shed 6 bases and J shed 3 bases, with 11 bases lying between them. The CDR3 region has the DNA TGTGCCAGCAGCCAGGGGCAGGACTATGGCTACACCTTC. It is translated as CASSQGQDYGYTF.

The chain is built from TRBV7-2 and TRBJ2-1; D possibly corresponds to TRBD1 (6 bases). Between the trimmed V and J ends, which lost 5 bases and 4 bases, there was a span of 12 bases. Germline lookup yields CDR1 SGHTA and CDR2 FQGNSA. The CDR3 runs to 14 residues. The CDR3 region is CASSEGGAYNEQFF. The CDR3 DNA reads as TGTGCCAGCAGCGAAGGGGGAGCTTACAATGAGCAGTTCTTC.

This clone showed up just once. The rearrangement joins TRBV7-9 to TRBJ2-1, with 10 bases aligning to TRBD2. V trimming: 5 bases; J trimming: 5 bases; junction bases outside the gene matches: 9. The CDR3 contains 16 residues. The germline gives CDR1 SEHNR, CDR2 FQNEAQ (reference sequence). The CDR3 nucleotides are TGTGCCAGCAGCGGAATGGCTAGCGGGAGAAACAATGAGCAGTTCTTC. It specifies CASSGMASGRNNEQFF.

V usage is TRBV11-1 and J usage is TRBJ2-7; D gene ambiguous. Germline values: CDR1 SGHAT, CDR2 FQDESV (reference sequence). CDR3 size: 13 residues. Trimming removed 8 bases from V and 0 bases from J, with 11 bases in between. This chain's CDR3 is CASAYGFSYEQYF. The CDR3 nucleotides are TGTGCCAGCGCCTACGGGTTCTCCTACGAGCAGTACTTC.

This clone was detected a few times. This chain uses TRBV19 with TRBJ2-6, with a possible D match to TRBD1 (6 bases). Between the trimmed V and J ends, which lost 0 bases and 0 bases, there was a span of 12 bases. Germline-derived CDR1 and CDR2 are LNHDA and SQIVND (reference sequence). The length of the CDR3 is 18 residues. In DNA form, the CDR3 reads TGTGCCAGTAGTATAGAACAGGGACGATTCTCTGGGGCCAACGTCCTGACTTTC. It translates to CASSIEQGRFSGANVLTF.